Listed here are 29 T cell receptor beta chains from one sample, sequenced in a study of T cell changes during pregnancy in multiple sclerosis. The data were produced by immunoSEQ multiplex PCR, yet TCRdb's version contains in-frame clones alone and is incomplete. The sample consists of 85,000 to 90,000 clones, approximately 90% of them appearing once. The input for sequencing was peripheral blood, taken in the first trimester of pregnancy. All receptors come from a female donor in good health, enrolled as a control in a pregnancy study.

This chain connects TRBV5-1 to TRBJ1-1, with a possible D match to TRBD1 (5 bases). Germline V gives CDR1 SGHRS, CDR2 YFSETQ. V dropped 4 bases and J dropped 6 bases, with 16 bases sitting between them. The CDR3 is made up of 14 amino acids. CDR3 amino acids: CASSRGEDFAEAFF. CDR3 nucleotide sequence: TGCGCCAGCAGCCGAGGGGAGGACTTCGCTGAAGCTTTCTTT.

DNA of the CDR3: TGTGCCTGTACCGCGGGGCCTCAGCCCCAGCATTTT. Residues: CACTAGPQPQHF. V gene TRBV19 combines with J gene TRBJ1-5; D perhaps matches TRBD1 (5 bases). CDR1 and CDR2 (germline): LNHDA, SQIVND (reference sequence). V was clipped by 11 bases and J by 6 bases, with 14 bases between them. The CDR3 runs to 12 residues.

J is TRBJ2-7 and V is TRBV11-2; TRBD2 might be the D (5 bases). Germline values: CDR1 SGHAT, CDR2 FQNNGV. This CDR3 has 14 residues. The V gene lost 2 bases and the J gene lost 6 bases, with 14 bases spanning the gap. The DNA for the CDR3 is TGTGCCAGCAGCTTACGGGGTCGGGCGGGCGAGCAGTACTTC. Translation: CASSLRGRAGEQYF.

Here the CDR3 DNA reads TGTGCCAGCGGTGGAGTCTATGGCTACACCTTC. It translates to CASGGVYGYTF. The chain links TRBV6-6 to TRBJ1-2; D call uncertain. CDR1 and CDR2 (germline): MNHNY, SVGAGI (reference sequence). This CDR3 spans 11 amino acids. V dropped 8 bases and J dropped 4 bases, with 8 bases sitting between them.

CDR3 DNA sequence: TGTGCCAGCCGTGGAAACGGGGGGACGGATACGCAGTATTTT. Translation: CASRGNGGTDTQYF. The V and J genes are TRBV4-2 and TRBJ2-3, with 7 bases identical to TRBD2. Trimming took 8 bases from V and 6 from J; bases not matched to a gene: 11. This CDR3 has 14 amino acids. Germline-derived CDR1 and CDR2 are LGHNA and YNFKEQ.

V gene TRBV9 combines with J gene TRBJ1-6; D is unclear. V was pared by 0 bases and J by 7 bases, with 8 bases between. CDR3 size: 14 residues. In germline, CDR1 is SGDLS, CDR2 YYNGEE. The CDR3 nucleotides are TGTGCCAGCAGCGTAGACGGGGAAAATTCACCCCTCCACTTT. Its protein product is CASSVDGENSPLHF.

The chain employs TRBV5-8 and TRBJ1-1; TRBD1 agrees at 7 bases. V lost 0 bases and J lost 11; bases outside the gene matches: 4. CDR1 SGHTS and CDR2 YDEGEE come from the germline V gene. This CDR3 is built from 12 residues. DNA of the CDR3: TGTGCCAGCAGCTTGGACAGGGGATATGCTTTCTTT. It is translated as CASSLDRGYAFF.

The rearrangement uses TRBV7-9 and TRBJ2-2; D may be TRBD2 (6 bases). The germline V and J ends were trimmed by 6 bases and 6 bases, with 14 bases remaining between them. From germline, CDR1 is SEHNR and CDR2 FQNEAQ (reference sequence). The CDR3 totals 14 residues. CDR3 residues: CASRGPGGPGELFF. CDR3 sequence (DNA): TGTGCCAGCAGGGGTCCCGGGGGTCCCGGGGAGCTGTTTTTT.

J is TRBJ1-3 and V is TRBV7-2; 7 bases are shared with TRBD1. The germline V gene has CDR1 SGHTA and CDR2 FQGNSA. This CDR3 is 17 amino acids long. Germline trimming cut 4 bases from V and 2 bases from J; bases unmatched to any gene: 11. Here the CDR3 reads CASSSSAGTATGNTIYF. DNA of the CDR3: TGTGCCAGCAGCTCCTCGGCTGGGACAGCTACTGGAAACACCATATATTTT.

The rearrangement joins TRBV5-1 to TRBJ2-5; maybe TRBD2 (5 bases). CDR1 is SGHRS and CDR2 is YFSETQ in the germline V gene. CDR3 size: 15 residues. V gave up 3 bases and J gave up 3 bases, with 15 bases separating them. The CDR3 is CASSSTNGVKETQYF. The CDR3 DNA is TGCGCCAGCAGCTCCACGAACGGGGTTAAAGAGACCCAGTACTTC.

The CDR3 sequence is CASSSPDRGHLEQYF. The DNA for the CDR3 is TGTGCCAGCAGCTCCCCGGACAGGGGGCATCTCGAGCAGTACTTC. This rearrangement joins TRBV7-9 to TRBJ2-7; TRBD1 aligns across 11 bases. The CDR3 spans 15 residues. CDR1 is SEHNR and CDR2 is FQNEAQ in the germline V gene (reference sequence). The trim removed 4 bases at V and 6 bases at J, leaving 8 bases unmatched.

V and J are TRBV5-1 and TRBJ2-4; D is ambiguous. Germline lookup yields CDR1 SGHRS and CDR2 YFSETQ. This CDR3 comprises 14 residues. Trimming removed 1 base from V and 5 bases from J, with 10 bases in between. CDR3 in DNA: TGCGCCAGCAGCTTGAGCCCCGCCCAAAACATTCAGTACTTC. Residues: CASSLSPAQNIQYF. Full variable domain (rest looked up from reference TRBV5-1 and TRBJ2-4): KAGVTQTPRYLIKTRGQQVTLSCSPISGHRSVSWYQQTPGQGLQFLFEYFSETQRNKGNFPGRFSGRQFSNSRSEMNVSTLELGDSALYLCASSLSPAQNIQYFGAGTRLSVL.

The rearrangement uses TRBV12-5 and TRBJ1-5; TRBD1 is a possible D gene (6 bases). V shed 6 bases and J shed 2 bases, with 11 bases lying between them. There are 14 residues in the CDR3. Germline CDR1 and CDR2: LGHNT and FRNRAP. Here the CDR3 reads CASGMTGGNQPQHF. The CDR3 DNA sequence: TGTGCTAGTGGCATGACAGGAGGCAATCAGCCCCAGCATTTT.

The sample holds one count of this clone. The chain uses TRBV28 and TRBJ2-2; a weak D match, TRBD2 (6 bases). Per germline, CDR1 MDHEN and CDR2 SYDVKM. V gave up 1 base and J gave up 7 bases, with 19 bases separating them. This CDR3 contains 17 residues. The CDR3 region has the DNA TGTGCCAGCAGTTTATTGGCAGGAGGGGATCGTGGCGGGGAGCTGTTTTTT. The encoded protein is CASSLLAGGDRGGELFF.

This clone occurred a few times. This chain links TRBV18 with TRBJ1-1; possibly TRBD1 for D (5 bases). The V gene's germline CDR1 is KGHSH and CDR2 LQKENI. The CDR3 extends over 10 amino acids. V lost 8 bases to trimming and J lost 7 bases, with 8 bases between them. CDR3 in amino acids: CASGGYEAFF. In nucleotides, the CDR3 is TGTGCCAGCGGGGGGTATGAAGCTTTCTTT.

This clone was seen a few times. The gene calls are TRBV6-5 and TRBJ1-1; D may be TRBD1 (5 bases). The CDR3 is 9 residues long. Germline CDR1 is MNHEY and CDR2 is SVGAGI. The CDR3 sequence is CAAGTEAFF. For the CDR3, the DNA is TGTGCGGCAGGGACTGAAGCTTTCTTT.

The V and J genes are TRBV7-8 and TRBJ2-2, with a tentative D call TRBD2 (5 bases). The V end lost 6 bases, the J end lost 3 bases, and 11 bases lay between the germline ends. CDR3 size: 14 residues. Germline CDR1 reads SGHVS; CDR2 reads FQNEAQ. The CDR3 coding sequence is TGTGCCAGCAGTCGGGGAATGGACACCGGGGAGCTGTTTTTT. Translating gives CASSRGMDTGELFF.

This rearrangement joins TRBV6-5 to TRBJ1-2, with D uncertain. The CDR3 is 13 amino acids. Germline V gene data show CDR1 as MNHEY and CDR2 as SVGAGI. Trimming shortened V by 2 bases and J by 8 bases, and 12 bases separated the two germline ends. The CDR3 here is CASSYAGWHGYTF. The DNA of the CDR3 is TGTGCCAGCAGTTACGCGGGGTGGCACGGCTACACCTTC.

This chain links TRBV20-1 with TRBJ1-2, with D possibly being TRBD1 (6 bases). The CDR3 is 11 residues long. With 6 bases removed from V and 5 bases from J, the gap between germline ends came to 10 bases. In germline, CDR1 is DFQATT, CDR2 SNEGSKA (reference sequence). The CDR3 protein is CSARGWYGYTF. The CDR3 nucleotides read TGCAGTGCCAGGGGATGGTATGGCTACACCTTC.

The chain combines TRBV29-1 with TRBJ2-5; D unclear. In germline, CDR1 is SQVTM, CDR2 ANQGSEA. CDR3 length equals 11 residues. V gave up 7 bases and J gave up 4 bases, with 10 bases separating them. Here the CDR3 DNA reads TGCAGCGCTGGTCGTAGAGAGACCCAGTACTTC. It yields the protein CSAGRRETQYF.

The rearrangement joins TRBV14 to TRBJ2-5; D not resolved. V was shortened by 1 base and J by 5 bases, with 11 bases between the two germline ends. Per the germline V gene, CDR1 is SGHDN and CDR2 is FVKESK. The CDR3 length is 14 residues. Here the CDR3 DNA reads TGTGCCAGCAGCCAAGTAGGTCCTAGGGAGACCCAGTACTTC. Translated, it gives CASSQVGPRETQYF.

This sequence joins TRBV9 and TRBJ2-5, with a possible D match to TRBD2 (7 bases). The CDR3 loop spans 13 amino acids. Looked up from germline, CDR1 is SGDLS and CDR2 is YYNGEE. V was cut by 7 bases and J by 0 bases, with 10 bases left in between. DNA of the CDR3: TGTGCCAGCGGGGGGGACAACCAAGAGACCCAGTACTTC. Protein sequence: CASGGDNQETQYF.

CDR3 nucleotide sequence: TGTGCCAGCAGCTTAGAGGCAGGGGTTAGCACAGATACGCAGTATTTT. Its translation: CASSLEAGVSTDTQYF. The chain combines TRBV7-8 with TRBJ2-3; the D gene is possibly TRBD1 (6 bases). This CDR3 region has 16 residues. Trimming shortened V by 1 base and J by 0 bases, and 11 bases separated the two germline ends. The germline V gene encodes CDR1 SGHVS and CDR2 FQNEAQ.

The rearrangement uses TRBV11-2 and TRBJ1-3, with 7 bases aligning to TRBD1. Germline lookup yields CDR1 SGHAT and CDR2 FQNNGV. Trimming at V came to 0 bases and at J to 6 bases, leaving 5 bases not matched to a gene. The CDR3 runs 15 residues. The CDR3 DNA sequence: TGTGCCAGCAGCTTAGATTGGACAGGCCAAAACACCATATATTTT. The encoded protein is CASSLDWTGQNTIYF.

The chain is built from TRBV7-2 and TRBJ2-7, with 10 nucleotides matching TRBD1. Losses at the gene ends were 4 bases for V and 4 bases for J; bases not matched to a gene: 10. The CDR3 is 16 amino acids. The germline gives CDR1 SGHTA, CDR2 FQGNSA. CDR3 bases: TGTGCCAGCAGCTCGTGGCCGGGACAGGGGAGGTACGAGCAGTACTTC. Amino acids: CASSSWPGQGRYEQYF.

The chain combines TRBV10-1 with TRBJ2-1; no clear D gene. Looked up from germline, CDR1 is WNHNN and CDR2 is SYGVQD (reference sequence). V was trimmed by 3 bases and J by 4 bases, leaving 13 bases between them. CDR3 length: 15 residues. CDR3 sequence: CASSELTKPYNEQFF. The CDR3 DNA follows: TGCGCCAGCAGTGAATTAACGAAGCCTTACAATGAGCAGTTCTTC.

The chain uses TRBV7-2 and TRBJ1-2; 7 nucleotides agree with TRBD1. Trimming removed 3 bases from V and 5 bases from J; junction bases left unmatched: 6. In germline, CDR1 is SGHTA, CDR2 FQGNSA. The CDR3 consists of 14 residues. The CDR3: CASSLGLTGYGYTF. The CDR3 DNA follows: TGTGCCAGCAGCTTGGGCCTGACAGGGTATGGCTACACCTTC. Full variable domain (rest looked up from reference TRBV7-2 and TRBJ1-2): GAGVSQSPSNKVTEKGKDVELRCDPISGHTALYWYRQSLGQGLEFLIYFQGNSAPDKSGLPSDRFSAERTGGSVSTLTIQRTQQEDSAVYLCASSLGLTGYGYTFGSGTRLTVV.

This clone showed up just once. The genes are TRBV28 and TRBJ2-7; TRBD2 might be the D (6 bases). Trimming pared 3 bases from V and 0 bases from J, leaving 9 bases between. Germline lookup yields CDR1 MDHEN and CDR2 SYDVKM. The length of the CDR3 is 14 residues. The CDR3 coding sequence is TGTGCCAGCAGTTTTGGGACTGCCTCCTACGAGCAGTACTTC. Translating gives CASSFGTASYEQYF.

The chain's CDR3 is CASSPPHSGNSPLHF. CDR3 sequence (DNA): TGTGCCAGCAGCCCGCCCCATTCGGGTAATTCACCCCTCCACTTT. The chain links TRBV7-9 to TRBJ1-6; D is undetermined. The CDR3 is 15 residues long. CDR1 is SEHNR, CDR2 FQNEAQ, per germline (reference sequence). Deletions cut 5 bases from V and 6 bases from J, with 14 bases between.